The 21 T cell receptor beta chains in this list originate from one sample, sequenced in a study of cytomegalovirus exposure and HLA in healthy donors. PCR employed 60 Vbeta and 13 Jbeta primers. The protocol was immunoSEQ multiplex PCR, while the TCRdb copy is restricted to in-frame clones and leaves out a portion. The data show about 92,000 clones, with 81% seen just once and around 1.2% held by the top ten. The sample comprised PBMCs. The receptors were sampled from a girl between 2 and 10 years old in good health and CMV-seropositive.

The CDR3 loop reads CASSPGQQDKQNIQYF. The DNA of the CDR3 is TGTGCCAGCTCACCCGGACAACAGGATAAGCAAAACATTCAGTACTTC. The chain employs TRBV18 and TRBJ2-4, with a tentative D call TRBD1 (5 bases). V was pared by 3 bases and J by 5 bases, with 17 bases between. Germline lookup yields CDR1 KGHSH and CDR2 LQKENI. This CDR3 comprises 16 residues.

V is TRBV5-4 and J is TRBJ1-2; D perhaps matches TRBD1 (6 bases). Between the trimmed V and J ends, which lost 4 bases and 2 bases, there was a span of 15 bases. The CDR3 contains 15 residues. Germline CDR1 reads SGHNT; CDR2 reads YYREEE (reference sequence). The CDR3: CASSRTDSLNYGYTF. In DNA form, the CDR3 reads TGTGCCAGCAGCCGAACGGACAGTTTGAACTATGGCTACACCTTC.

The genes are TRBV6-1 and TRBJ1-5; D might be TRBD1 (5 bases). The germline V gene has CDR1 MNHNS and CDR2 SASEGT. This CDR3 is 14 amino acids long. The V end lost 1 base, the J end lost 7 bases, and 11 bases lay between the germline ends. This chain's CDR3 is CASSEEPGRQPQHF. In DNA, the CDR3 is TGTGCCAGCAGTGAAGAGCCAGGGAGGCAGCCCCAGCATTTT.

This clone was detected a few times. This chain connects TRBV16 to TRBJ2-1; 7 bases fit TRBD2. CDR1 KGHSY and CDR2 FQNENV come from the germline V gene. Trimming took 0 bases from V and 5 from J; bases not matched to a gene: 13. CDR3 length: 18 residues. The CDR3 here is CASSQSGSGGSLDNEQFF. The DNA of the CDR3 is TGTGCCAGCAGCCAATCTGGCTCTGGCGGGAGTCTCGACAATGAGCAGTTCTTC.

The J gene is TRBJ2-7, the V gene TRBV19, with 7 bases matching TRBD2. The V gene end was trimmed by 11 bases and the J gene end by 2 bases; junction bases not matched to a gene: 15. The CDR3 runs 15 residues. Germline assignment: CDR1 LNHDA and CDR2 SQIVND (reference sequence). The CDR3 is CASSPFKGRAYEQYF. CDR3 nucleotides: TGTGCCTCAAGCCCGTTTAAAGGGAGGGCCTACGAGCAGTACTTC.

The chain combines TRBV7-2 with TRBJ2-1; D is possibly TRBD2 (5 bases). Trimming left V 4 bases short and J 0 bases short, with 16 bases between. CDR1 is SGHTA, CDR2 FQGNSA, per germline. CDR3 size: 17 residues. CDR3 in amino acids: CASSYRERISSYNEQFF. The CDR3 DNA is TGTGCCAGCAGCTATAGAGAGCGGATCTCCTCCTACAATGAGCAGTTCTTC.

The chain has TRBV11-2 and TRBJ1-1; perhaps TRBD1 as D (5 bases). The germline V gene has CDR1 SGHAT and CDR2 FQNNGV. CDR3 length: 13 residues. Deletions cut 1 base from V and 7 bases from J, with 10 bases between. The CDR3: CASSLAAGFEAFF. The CDR3 DNA reads as TGTGCCAGCAGCTTAGCGGCAGGGTTTGAAGCTTTCTTT.

This clone was seen a handful of times. The J gene is TRBJ2-7, the V gene TRBV6-5; 11 nucleotides align to TRBD2. V was clipped by 10 bases and J by 7 bases; unmatched bases: 9. The CDR3 is made up of 13 amino acids. Germline loops: CDR1 MNHEY, CDR2 SVGAGI. The CDR3 DNA sequence: TGTGCCACTGCGACTAGCGGGAAGTTTGAGCAGTACTTC. Translated: CATATSGKFEQYF.

The V and J genes are TRBV9 and TRBJ1-1; D not resolved. This CDR3 is 16 amino acids long. CDR1 is SGDLS, CDR2 YYNGEE, per germline. V was trimmed by 4 bases and J by 7 bases, leaving 23 bases between them. The CDR3 loop reads CASSRGLSTAGDEAFF. The CDR3 DNA is TGTGCCAGCAGCAGAGGGCTAAGTACAGCTGGTGATGAAGCTTTCTTT.

This rearrangement joins TRBV4-3 to TRBJ2-7; D possibly corresponds to TRBD2 (6 bases). V was pared by 0 bases and J by 6 bases, with 24 bases between. The germline V gene has CDR1 LGHNA and CDR2 YSLEER. The CDR3 runs 18 residues. The CDR3 reads CASSQETVQERAGGEQYF. The CDR3 region has the DNA TGCGCCAGCAGCCAAGAAACTGTGCAGGAGAGAGCCGGGGGCGAGCAGTACTTC.

The chain uses TRBV28 and TRBJ1-5, with no clear D. The germline V gene encodes CDR1 MDHEN and CDR2 SYDVKM. V was pared by 5 bases and J by 9 bases, with 8 bases between. The CDR3 is made up of 11 amino acids. CDR3 sequence (DNA): TGTGCCAGCAGTCTCCGGGGGCCCCAGCATTTT. Residues: CASSLRGPQHF.

The V gene is TRBV6-5, the J gene TRBJ1-2; 7 bases fit TRBD1. CDR3 length equals 15 residues. Germline values: CDR1 MNHEY, CDR2 SVGAGI. The V gene end was trimmed by 2 bases and the J gene end by 7 bases; junction bases not matched to a gene: 10. This CDR3 reads CASSYRQGPGGGYTF. CDR3 bases: TGTGCCAGCAGTTACCGACAGGGCCCCGGGGGTGGCTACACCTTC.

The rearrangement uses TRBV30 and TRBJ2-2, with D perhaps TRBD2 (6 bases). Germline values: CDR1 GTSNPN, CDR2 SVGIG (reference sequence). V lost 4 bases to trimming and J lost 7 bases, with 19 bases between them. The CDR3 runs to 15 residues. This chain's CDR3 is CAWTRVPDGSGELFF. The CDR3 nucleotides are TGTGCCTGGACTAGGGTCCCGGACGGGAGCGGGGAGCTGTTTTTT.

V usage is TRBV19 and J usage is TRBJ1-1; possible D gene TRBD1, 6 bases. Germline CDR1 is LNHDA and CDR2 is SQIVND (reference sequence). The CDR3 is made up of 16 amino acids. V was clipped by 5 bases and J by 0 bases, with 16 bases between them. The CDR3 region is CASSPRTEIMNTEAFF. As DNA, the CDR3 is TGTGCCAGTAGTCCTCGGACAGAAATCATGAACACTGAAGCTTTCTTT.

The CDR3 DNA reads as TGTGCCAGCAGCCTAAGGGTTTCCACGGCCAGAGCGGGAGGGCCGTACGAGCAGTACTTC. The encoded protein is CASSLRVSTARAGGPYEQYF. The rearrangement links TRBV27 to TRBJ2-7; 10 bases are shared with TRBD2. Trimming removed 6 bases from V and 4 bases from J; junction bases left unmatched: 24. Per the germline V gene, CDR1 is MNHEY and CDR2 is SMNVEV (reference sequence). This CDR3 comprises 20 residues.

The rearrangement uses TRBV6-5 and TRBJ1-2, with D maybe TRBD1 (6 bases). The CDR3 runs 12 residues. The germline V and J ends were trimmed by 10 bases and 2 bases, with 11 bases remaining between them. Looked up from germline, CDR1 is MNHEY and CDR2 is SVGAGI. This chain's CDR3 is CAIKGGNYGYTF. Here the CDR3 DNA reads TGTGCCATAAAAGGGGGAAACTATGGCTACACCTTC.

CDR3 region: CASSLWGGNTEAFF. In nucleotides, the CDR3 is TGTGCCAGCAGCTTATGGGGGGGGAACACTGAAGCTTTCTTT. This chain links TRBV7-9 with TRBJ1-1; tentatively, D is TRBD1 (5 bases). Germline values: CDR1 SEHNR, CDR2 FQNEAQ (reference sequence). This CDR3 has 14 residues. V lost 2 bases and J 1 base, leaving 8 bases between the germline ends.

The chain links TRBV27 to TRBJ1-2; no reliable D call. The CDR3 has 15 residues. Germline V gives CDR1 MNHEY, CDR2 SMNVEV (reference sequence). Trimming shortened V by 1 base and J by 6 bases, and 15 bases separated the two germline ends. The CDR3 loop reads CASSLFSAAADGYTF. CDR3 nucleotide sequence: TGTGCCAGCAGTTTATTCTCGGCGGCAGCAGATGGCTACACCTTC.

The rearrangement links TRBV7-9 to TRBJ2-7, with TRBD1 as a possible D gene (6 bases). Germline values: CDR1 SEHNR, CDR2 FQNEAQ (reference sequence). Trimming took off 8 bases at V and 5 bases at J, with 16 bases between the two ends. This CDR3 has 13 amino acids. The DNA of the CDR3 is TGTGCCAGCCGGGACACCTTGAGGGACGAGCAGTACTTC. Protein sequence: CASRDTLRDEQYF. The full variable domain, in which reference TRBV7-9 and TRBJ2-7 provide the parts outside the CDR3, is DTGVSQNPRHKITKRGQNVTFRCDPISEHNRLYWYRQTLGQGPEFLTYFQNEAQLEKSRLLSDRFSAERPKGSFSTLEIQRTEQGDSAMYLCASRDTLRDEQYFGPGTRLTVT.

This sequence joins TRBV10-3 and TRBJ1-5; possible D gene TRBD1, 5 bases. V gave up 3 bases and J gave up 6 bases, with 15 bases separating them. The CDR3 loop spans 15 amino acids. The germline V gene encodes CDR1 ENHRY and CDR2 SYGVKD. The CDR3 loop reads CAISDERQPGQPQHF. In DNA, the CDR3 is TGTGCCATCAGTGATGAACGACAGCCTGGTCAGCCCCAGCATTTT.

The chain carries TRBV9 and TRBJ1-1; D may be TRBD1 (5 bases). Trimming shortened V by 2 bases and J by 2 bases, and 10 bases separated the two germline ends. The CDR3 is 14 residues long. Germline CDR1 and CDR2: SGDLS and YYNGEE. This CDR3 reads CASSVGHTNTEAFF. The CDR3 DNA is TGTGCCAGCAGCGTCGGACACACAAACACTGAAGCTTTCTTT.